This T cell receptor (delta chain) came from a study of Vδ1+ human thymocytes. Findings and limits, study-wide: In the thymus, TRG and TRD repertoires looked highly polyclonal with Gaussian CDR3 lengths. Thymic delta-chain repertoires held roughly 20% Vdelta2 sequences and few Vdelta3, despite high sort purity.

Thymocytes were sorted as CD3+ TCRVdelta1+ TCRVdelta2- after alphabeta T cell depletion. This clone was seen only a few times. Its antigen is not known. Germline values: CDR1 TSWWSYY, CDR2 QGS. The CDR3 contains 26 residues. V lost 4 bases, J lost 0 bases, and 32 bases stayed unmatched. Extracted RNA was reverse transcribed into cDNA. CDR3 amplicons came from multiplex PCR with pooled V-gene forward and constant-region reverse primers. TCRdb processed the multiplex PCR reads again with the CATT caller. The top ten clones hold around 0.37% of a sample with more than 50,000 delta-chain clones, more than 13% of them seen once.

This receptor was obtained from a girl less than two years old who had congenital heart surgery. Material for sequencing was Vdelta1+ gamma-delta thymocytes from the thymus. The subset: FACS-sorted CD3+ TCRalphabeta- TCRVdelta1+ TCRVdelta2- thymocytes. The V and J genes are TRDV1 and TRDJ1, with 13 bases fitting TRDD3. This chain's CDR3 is CALGAPHPLTDWGIRGASFNTDKLIF. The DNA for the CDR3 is TGTGCTCTTGGGGCCCCTCACCCCCTAACTGACTGGGGGATACGTGGGGCCTCCTTTAACACCGATAAACTCATCTTT.